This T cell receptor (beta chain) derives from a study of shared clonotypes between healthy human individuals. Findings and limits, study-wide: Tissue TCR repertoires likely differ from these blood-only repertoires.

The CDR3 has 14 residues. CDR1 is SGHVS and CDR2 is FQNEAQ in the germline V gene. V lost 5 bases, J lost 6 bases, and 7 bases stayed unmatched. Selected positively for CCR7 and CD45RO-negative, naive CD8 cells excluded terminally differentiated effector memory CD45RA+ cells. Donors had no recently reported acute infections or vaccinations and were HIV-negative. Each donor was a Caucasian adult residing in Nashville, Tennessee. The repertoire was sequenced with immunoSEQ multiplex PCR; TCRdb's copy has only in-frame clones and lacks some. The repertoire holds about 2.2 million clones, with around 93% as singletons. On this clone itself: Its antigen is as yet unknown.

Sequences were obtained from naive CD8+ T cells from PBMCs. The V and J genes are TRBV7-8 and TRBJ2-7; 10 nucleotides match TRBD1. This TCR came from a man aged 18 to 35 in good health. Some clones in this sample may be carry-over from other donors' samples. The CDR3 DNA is TGTGCCAGCAGCCCTAGACAGGGGGCAGGCGAGCAGTACTTC. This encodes CASSPRQGAGEQYF. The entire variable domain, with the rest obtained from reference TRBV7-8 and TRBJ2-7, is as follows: GAGVSQSPRYKVAKRGQDVALRCDPISGHVSLFWYQQALGQGPEFLTYFQNEAQLDKSGLPSDRFFAERPEGSVSTLKIQRTQQEDSAVYLCASSPRQGAGEQYFGPGTRLTVT.